The source of this TCR beta chain is a study of shared clonotypes between healthy human individuals. Whole-study context: Used for every donor were three CD4 naive, three CD4 memory, two CD8 naive and one CD8 memory plate.

Germline V gene sequence: CDR1 MGHRA, CDR2 YSYEKL. Trimming cost V 1 base and J 6 bases, with 9 bases left between them. The CDR3 is 13 amino acids. Naive CD8 cells, CD45RO-negative and positively selected for CCR7, excluded terminally differentiated effector memory CD45RA+ cells. All of the donors resided in Nashville, Tennessee, and each was a Caucasian adult. Only in-frame clones appear in the TCRdb table, and some are missing; sequencing was by immunoSEQ multiplex PCR. This table holds 500,000 to 700,000 clones, 95% found once. This receptor was obtained from a woman under 40 in good health. The chain carries TRBV4-1 and TRBJ1-1; D is possibly TRBD1 (6 bases). Specimen: naive CD8+ T cells sorted from blood. As DNA, the CDR3 is TGCGCCAGCAGCCAAGCGGACAGCCCTGAAGCTTTCTTT. Protein sequence: CASSQADSPEAFF.